This record covers a single T cell receptor beta chain. V dropped 3 bases and J dropped 4 bases, with 4 bases sitting between them. The CDR3 length is 12 residues. CDR1 is LNHDA and CDR2 is SQIVND in the germline V gene (reference sequence). These data come from a study of T-cell memory formation after mild COVID-19. TCRdb fed the 5' RACE reads into MiXCR, producing one record per CDR3 protein. Altogether over 250,000 distinct CDR3 sequences are present, approximately 15% being singletons, with the ten largest covering roughly 22%. This chain joins TRBV19 and TRBJ1-5; D is undetermined. The TCR was taken from a man younger than 30 who had mild COVID-19 (a few samples of this study predate the infection). Cell type and time point are not known. Sequencing input: PBMCs or a T cell subset sorted from them (not recorded which). The CDR3 DNA is TGTGCCAGTAGTATCGCAAATCAGCCCCAGCATTTT. The encoded protein is CASSIANQPQHF. Full variable domain (rest looked up from reference TRBV19 and TRBJ1-5): DGGITQSPKYLFRKEGQNVTLSCEQNLNHDAMYWYRQDPGQGLRLIYYSQIVNDFQKGDIAEGYSVSREKKESFPLTVTSAQKNPTAFYLCASSIANQPQHFGDGTRLSIL.